What follows are 29 T cell receptor beta chains derived from one specimen sequenced in a study of cytomegalovirus exposure and HLA in healthy donors. Sequenced by immunoSEQ multiplex PCR; TCRdb stores in-frame clones only, minus some. The sample shows around 71,000 clones, about 94% of them seen only once. Sample: PBMCs. The receptor source for this set is a man between 18 and 29 years old in good health and CMV-seropositive.

The rearrangement joins TRBV9 to TRBJ1-6, with TRBD1 matching over 10 bases. V lost 4 bases and J lost 8; bases outside the gene matches: 9. Germline V gene data show CDR1 as SGDLS and CDR2 as YYNGEE. This CDR3 has 16 residues. The CDR3 DNA follows: TGTGCCAGCAGCCCCCACGGACAGGGGGTCGATTCACCCCTCCACTTT. Protein: CASSPHGQGVDSPLHF.

This chain joins TRBV5-1 and TRBJ2-7, with D maybe TRBD2 (5 bases). Trimming removed 4 bases at V and 2 bases at J, with 16 bases between. Germline V lookup: CDR1 SGHRS, CDR2 YFSETQ. The CDR3 is made up of 15 amino acids. DNA of the CDR3: TGCGCCAGCAGCGCGGGTTGGCAGGACCCCTACGAGCAGTACTTC. This encodes CASSAGWQDPYEQYF. Drawing the rest from reference TRBV5-1 and TRBJ2-7, the complete variable domain is KAGVTQTPRYLIKTRGQQVTLSCSPISGHRSVSWYQQTPGQGLQFLFEYFSETQRNKGNFPGRFSGRQFSNSRSEMNVSTLELGDSALYLCASSAGWQDPYEQYFGPGTRLTVT.

This chain connects TRBV27 to TRBJ2-7; 9 bases line up with TRBD2. Trimming took 3 bases from V and 3 from J; bases not matched to a gene: 15. There are 18 residues in the CDR3. The germline gives CDR1 MNHEY, CDR2 SMNVEV (reference sequence). The CDR3 DNA reads as TGTGCCAGCAGTTTGCGCTCGTCTCTAGCGGGACCACACTACGAGCAGTACTTC. Protein: CASSLRSSLAGPHYEQYF.

This sequence joins TRBV19 and TRBJ2-2; 8 bases are a match to TRBD1. Trimming at V came to 7 bases and at J to 8 bases, leaving 6 bases not matched to a gene. Germline values: CDR1 LNHDA, CDR2 SQIVND (reference sequence). The CDR3 has 13 residues. CDR3 bases: TGTGCCAGTACCCCTAGGGACAGGGGGGAGCTGTTTTTT. It encodes CASTPRDRGELFF. The entire variable domain, with the rest obtained from reference TRBV19 and TRBJ2-2, is as follows: DGGITQSPKYLFRKEGQNVTLSCEQNLNHDAMYWYRQDPGQGLRLIYYSQIVNDFQKGDIAEGYSVSREKKESFPLTVTSAQKNPTAFYLCASTPRDRGELFFGEGSRLTVL.

This clone appeared once. J is TRBJ2-7 and V is TRBV18; 8 bases are a match to TRBD1. The V segment lost 1 base and the J segment 6 bases; nucleotides outside the gene matches: 11. Per the germline V gene, CDR1 is KGHSH and CDR2 is LQKENI. This CDR3 has 16 residues. The CDR3 sequence is CASSPRRGQGGGEQYF. In DNA form, the CDR3 reads TGTGCCAGCTCACCACGAAGAGGACAGGGCGGTGGCGAGCAGTACTTC.

This clone was observed once. The J gene is TRBJ2-2, the V gene TRBV7-2; 11 bases align to TRBD2. Germline V lookup: CDR1 SGHTA, CDR2 FQGNSA. The CDR3 loop spans 19 amino acids. With V trimmed by 2 bases and J by 3 bases, 11 bases remained unmatched. CDR3 amino acids: CASSLRPGRLAGYTGELFF. The CDR3 DNA follows: TGTGCCAGCAGCTTACGGCCGGGAAGACTAGCGGGGTACACCGGGGAGCTGTTTTTT.

The rearrangement joins TRBV27 to TRBJ2-7; TRBD2 aligns across 9 bases. The V and J ends lost 6 bases and 3 bases, in that order; junction bases with no gene match: 3. This CDR3 has 13 residues. Germline loops: CDR1 MNHEY, CDR2 SMNVEV (reference sequence). The CDR3 is CASRGLANYEQYF. Here the CDR3 DNA reads TGTGCCAGCAGGGGACTAGCCAACTACGAGCAGTACTTC.

The chain has TRBV5-4 and TRBJ2-7; D may be TRBD1 (5 bases). CDR1 is SGHNT and CDR2 is YYREEE in the germline V gene (reference sequence). Trimming cost V 1 base and J 6 bases, with 8 bases left between them. The CDR3 contains 12 residues. The CDR3 region is CASSLIGAEQYF. The CDR3 DNA follows: TGTGCCAGCAGCTTGATAGGGGCCGAGCAGTACTTC.

V is TRBV7-2 and J is TRBJ1-5; 7 positions agree with TRBD1. Germline V gene lookup returns CDR1 SGHTA and CDR2 FQGNSA. This CDR3 is 16 amino acids long. J gave up 4 bases and V 4 bases, and 10 bases lay outside the gene matches. The CDR3 DNA reads as TGTGCCAGCAGCTCGCGAGCCGGGACAGTGAATCAGCCCCAGCATTTT. It yields the protein CASSSRAGTVNQPQHF.

The genes are TRBV4-1 and TRBJ1-1; D gene uncertain. The CDR3 sequence is 13 residues long. Germline values: CDR1 MGHRA, CDR2 YSYEKL. V lost 1 base and J lost 5, with 8 bases in between. The CDR3 nucleotides are TGCGCCAGCAGCCAAGTTGGCGGAACTGAAGCTTTCTTT. This sequence encodes CASSQVGGTEAFF.

The rearrangement links TRBV2 to TRBJ1-5; 9 bases line up with TRBD1. The CDR3 is 14 residues long. Germline-derived CDR1 and CDR2 are SNHLY and FYNNEI. Unmatched junction bases numbered 3, after V lost 7 bases and J lost 2 bases. DNA for the CDR3: TGTGCCAGCAAACAGGGGGCAGGCAATCAGCCCCAGCATTTT. It encodes CASKQGAGNQPQHF.

V usage is TRBV9 and J usage is TRBJ2-1; 12 positions match TRBD2. Unmatched junction bases numbered 19, after V lost 2 bases and J lost 13 bases. The CDR3 length is 18 residues. Per the germline V gene, CDR1 is SGDLS and CDR2 is YYNGEE. CDR3 loop: CASSVYPRLAGEKGDQFF. The CDR3 nucleotides read TGTGCCAGCAGCGTTTACCCTCGACTAGCGGGAGAGAAAGGGGATCAGTTCTTC.

The chain is built from TRBV6-1 and TRBJ1-5, with a weak D call TRBD1 (6 bases). The germline V gene has CDR1 MNHNS and CDR2 SASEGT. The V and J ends lost 3 bases and 7 bases respectively, with 22 bases between them. The CDR3 has 17 residues. CDR3 sequence reads: CASSEWGAGGMRQPQHF. CDR3 nucleotide sequence: TGTGCCAGCAGTGAGTGGGGGGCCGGGGGGATGAGGCAGCCCCAGCATTTT.

The chain employs TRBV6-4 and TRBJ2-3, with 9 bases identical to TRBD2. The germline V gene has CDR1 MRHNA and CDR2 SNTAGT. CDR3 length equals 15 residues. Losses at the gene ends were 0 bases for V and 4 bases for J; bases not matched to a gene: 2. The CDR3: CASSDSAGGSDTQYF. CDR3 coding DNA: TGTGCCAGCAGTGACTCGGCGGGGGGGTCAGATACGCAGTATTTT.

The V call is TRBV9, the J call TRBJ2-2, with no clear D. The CDR3 is 12 amino acids. Germline loops: CDR1 SGDLS, CDR2 YYNGEE. V was cut by 0 bases and J by 6 bases, with 3 bases left in between. CDR3 nucleotide sequence: TGTGCCAGCAGCGTAGACTCCGGGGAGCTGTTTTTT. It specifies CASSVDSGELFF.

The genes are TRBV5-1 and TRBJ1-2; D not certain. Germline V gives CDR1 SGHRS, CDR2 YFSETQ. Trimming cost V 5 bases and J 2 bases, with 10 bases left between them. CDR3 length equals 13 residues. For the CDR3, the DNA is TGCGCCAGCAGGGACGGGAGGAACTATGGCTACACCTTC. This encodes CASRDGRNYGYTF.

About this clone itself: Germline is not matched at one junction end, which may reflect a read error. V usage is TRBV7-7 and J usage is TRBJ1-3; D remains unclear. Germline V CDR1 and CDR2: SSHAT, FNYEAQ (reference sequence). This CDR3 is 13 amino acids long. CDR3 amino acids: CASSSGSGNTIYF. The CDR3 nucleotides read TGTGCTAGCAGCTCGGGGTCGGGAAACACCATATATTTT.

CDR3 region: CASSLVVSDIQYF. CDR3 DNA: TGTGCCAGCAGCTTAGTCGTCTCGGACATTCAGTACTTC. The V gene is TRBV11-2, the J gene TRBJ2-4; D is unclear. V lost 1 base to trimming and J lost 8 bases, with 9 bases between them. The germline gives CDR1 SGHAT, CDR2 FQNNGV. The CDR3 spans 13 residues.

V usage is TRBV28 and J usage is TRBJ2-5; D gene ambiguous. The CDR3 contains 11 residues. Germline V gene lookup returns CDR1 MDHEN and CDR2 SYDVKM. Trimming left V 8 bases short and J 3 bases short, with 7 bases between. The DNA for the CDR3 is TGTGCCAGCTCACCTAAAGAGACCCAGTACTTC. The encoded protein is CASSPKETQYF.

V and J are TRBV12-5 and TRBJ2-5; 10 bases line up with TRBD2. The germline CDR1 and CDR2 sequences are LGHNT and FRNRAP. V lost 1 base to trimming and J lost 0 bases; unmatched junction nucleotides: 5. CDR3 length: 17 amino acids. This CDR3 reads CASGLASGSPYQETQYF. Here the CDR3 DNA reads TGTGCTAGTGGTTTGGCTAGCGGGAGTCCTTACCAAGAGACCCAGTACTTC.

The chain recombines TRBV5-1 with TRBJ2-1; possibly TRBD2 for D (6 bases). This CDR3 has 17 residues. Germline V gene sequence: CDR1 SGHRS, CDR2 YFSETQ. Deletions cut 0 bases from V and 4 bases from J, with 17 bases between. In DNA form, the CDR3 reads TGCGCCAGCAGCTTGGGAGTTGGAGCGGGTTCATACAATGAGCAGTTCTTC. Protein: CASSLGVGAGSYNEQFF.

This clone was counted once. The chain couples TRBV5-6 to TRBJ1-1, with a weak D call TRBD1 (5 bases). This CDR3 comprises 15 residues. The V end lost 2 bases, the J end lost 4 bases, and 15 bases lay between the germline ends. The germline CDR1 and CDR2 sequences are SGHDT and YYEEEE. The CDR3 nucleotides read TGTGCCAGCAGCTTTGGGGCCTGGACTAGCACTGAAGCTTTCTTT. It translates to CASSFGAWTSTEAFF.

This clone was seen once. This chain links TRBV7-9 with TRBJ2-1; 7 bases agree with TRBD2. V shed 5 bases, J shed 0 bases, and the junction held 10 bases outside the gene matches. This CDR3 has 17 amino acids. CDR1 and CDR2 from the germline V gene are SEHNR and FQNEAQ (reference sequence). For the CDR3, the DNA is TGTGCCAGCAGCCAATACACCTCGGGGGGCTCCTACAATGAGCAGTTCTTC. Protein: CASSQYTSGGSYNEQFF.

V is TRBV14 and J is TRBJ2-2; 9 bases align to TRBD1. CDR1 and CDR2 (germline): SGHDN, FVKESK. This CDR3 comprises 15 residues. The V and J ends lost 4 bases and 5 bases, in that order; junction bases with no gene match: 5. The DNA for the CDR3 is TGTGCCAGCAGCCGAAGACAGGGGGTTACCGGGGAGCTGTTTTTT. Translating gives CASSRRQGVTGELFF.

This rearrangement joins TRBV4-1 to TRBJ2-5; a possible D gene is TRBD2 (6 bases). The CDR3 has 16 amino acids. The V and J ends lost 4 bases and 1 base respectively, with 16 bases between them. Germline assignment: CDR1 MGHRA and CDR2 YSYEKL. Here the CDR3 reads CASSPKRAGTQETQYF. CDR3 in DNA: TGCGCCAGCAGCCCAAAAAGAGCGGGTACCCAAGAGACCCAGTACTTC.

This rearrangement joins TRBV2 to TRBJ2-7; D is undetermined. CDR1 is SNHLY and CDR2 is FYNNEI in the germline V gene. Trimming cost V 5 bases and J 2 bases, with 13 bases left between them. CDR3 length equals 14 residues. CDR3 residues: CASSHSDITYEQYF. DNA of the CDR3: TGTGCCAGCAGTCACTCCGACATAACCTACGAGCAGTACTTC.

The V gene is TRBV6-4, the J gene TRBJ2-1, with D unclear. V lost 6 bases, J lost 0 bases, and 12 bases lay in between. The CDR3 is made up of 15 amino acids. Per the germline V gene, CDR1 is MRHNA and CDR2 is SNTAGT. The CDR3 coding sequence is TGTGCCAGCAGCCGCGAGGAGAGCTCCTACAATGAGCAGTTCTTC. As protein: CASSREESSYNEQFF.

The gene calls are TRBV5-1 and TRBJ2-7, with TRBD1 matching over 7 bases. CDR1 and CDR2 from the germline V gene are SGHRS and YFSETQ. The CDR3 has 13 amino acids. V was pared by 3 bases and J by 2 bases, with 2 bases of the junction left unmatched. CDR3 nucleotide sequence: TGCGCCAGCAGCTCCGACAGGGCCTACGAGCAGTACTTC. It is translated as CASSSDRAYEQYF.

The chain links TRBV30 to TRBJ1-6; 9 nucleotides agree with TRBD1. The V and J ends lost 7 bases and 11 bases, in that order; junction bases with no gene match: 12. Germline assignment: CDR1 GTSNPN and CDR2 SVGIG (reference sequence). The CDR3 is 14 residues long. The CDR3 coding sequence is TGTGCCTCCTCCCCGGGACAGGGTTGGCCACCCCTCCACTTT. This codes for CASSPGQGWPPLHF.